This passage covers 18 T cell receptor beta chains from one sample sequenced in a study of immune evolution from preneoplasia to lung adenocarcinoma. Generated by immunoSEQ multiplex PCR, the TCRdb table keeps only in-frame clones and is missing some. The sample shows 15,000 or so clones, roughly 90% of them seen only once. Source material: FFPE invasive lung adenocarcinoma tissue. The receptors here all came from a person between 65 and 79 years old with invasive lung adenocarcinoma.

The gene calls are TRBV7-9 and TRBJ2-7; 10 bases are shared with TRBD1. The V and J ends lost 4 bases and 6 bases, in that order; junction bases with no gene match: 6. Germline V gene data show CDR1 as SEHNR and CDR2 as FQNEAQ (reference sequence). This CDR3 region has 14 residues. CDR3 amino acids: CASSSDRGFREQYF. CDR3 DNA: TGTGCCAGCAGCTCGGACAGGGGGTTCCGCGAGCAGTACTTC.

This chain joins TRBV5-1 and TRBJ1-1; D not resolved. Trimming took off 2 bases at V and 1 base at J, with 9 bases between the two ends. The germline V gene has CDR1 SGHRS and CDR2 YFSETQ. The CDR3 extends over 14 amino acids. DNA of the CDR3: TGCGCCAGCAGCTTAAGGACCGAGAACACTGAAGCTTTCTTT. This encodes CASSLRTENTEAFF.

The V and J genes are TRBV27 and TRBJ1-5; weak D call: TRBD1 (5 bases). CDR1 is MNHEY, CDR2 SMNVEV, per germline (reference sequence). CDR3 length: 16 residues. Trimming took 0 bases from V and 2 from J, leaving 11 bases between them. In DNA, the CDR3 is TGTGCCAGCAGTTTATCGGCAGGGATCGGCAATCAGCCCCAGCATTTT. This codes for CASSLSAGIGNQPQHF.

This rearrangement joins TRBV9 to TRBJ2-5; D is perhaps TRBD1 (6 bases). V lost 3 bases to trimming and J lost 3 bases, with 15 bases between them. CDR3 length: 15 residues. Germline V CDR1 and CDR2: SGDLS, YYNGEE. This CDR3 reads CASSGGRVREETQYF. The DNA of the CDR3 is TGTGCCAGCAGCGGGGGGCGGGTGCGAGAAGAGACCCAGTACTTC.

This chain uses TRBV5-1 with TRBJ1-3; 9 bases fit TRBD1. In germline, CDR1 is SGHRS, CDR2 YFSETQ. The CDR3 runs to 13 residues. V shed 5 bases, J shed 4 bases, and the junction held 1 base outside the gene matches. The CDR3 protein is CASRTGGGNTIYF. The CDR3 DNA is TGCGCCAGCAGGACAGGGGGAGGAAACACCATATATTTT.

CDR3 nucleotides: TGTGCCAGTAAAGGGAGTGAGGGACAGGGGCATTCACCCCTCCACTTT. Its protein product is CASKGSEGQGHSPLHF. V gene TRBV19 combines with J gene TRBJ1-6, with TRBD1 matching 10 bases. V shed 7 bases, J shed 8 bases, and the junction held 11 bases outside the gene matches. Germline-derived CDR1 and CDR2 are LNHDA and SQIVND (reference sequence). CDR3 length: 16 residues.

Regarding this clone: The sample has other DNA sequences that encode this CDR3 too. The genes are TRBV9 and TRBJ2-2; D unclear. CDR1 and CDR2 (germline): SGDLS, YYNGEE. CDR3 size: 13 residues. Deletions cut 4 bases from V and 0 bases from J, with 4 bases between. DNA of the CDR3: TGTGCCAGCAGCCCTTCGAACACCGGGGAGCTGTTTTTT. It is translated as CASSPSNTGELFF.

The chain carries TRBV11-3 and TRBJ2-2; D is uncertain. Germline assignment: CDR1 SGHNT and CDR2 YENEEA. This CDR3 spans 14 amino acids. V lost 2 bases and J lost 0, with 4 bases in between. DNA of the CDR3: TGTGCCAGCAGCTTAAGGACGAACACCGGGGAGCTGTTTTTT. As protein: CASSLRTNTGELFF.

The chain has TRBV7-3 and TRBJ1-1, with 8 positions matching TRBD1. J gave up 3 bases and V 6 bases, and 3 bases lay outside the gene matches. Germline CDR1 SGHTA, CDR2 FQGTGA. The CDR3 has 13 amino acids. Here the CDR3 DNA reads TGTGCCAGCAGTATACAGGGGGACACTGAAGCTTTCTTT. The encoded protein is CASSIQGDTEAFF.

The rearrangement links TRBV5-4 to TRBJ2-1; D remains unclear. The CDR3 loop spans 12 amino acids. Trimming shortened V by 9 bases and J by 9 bases, and 16 bases separated the two germline ends. Germline V gives CDR1 SGHNT, CDR2 YYREEE (reference sequence). The CDR3, as DNA: TGTGCCATGACCCAGGATCTTGGTGAGCAGTTCTTC. It translates to CAMTQDLGEQFF.

Here the CDR3 DNA reads TGTGCCAGCAGTTCGGGTCGGGGTTATCAAGAGACCCAGTACTTC. Translation: CASSSGRGYQETQYF. V usage is TRBV11-2 and J usage is TRBJ2-5; perhaps TRBD2 as D (5 bases). The CDR3 loop spans 15 amino acids. Germline CDR1 SGHAT, CDR2 FQNNGV. With 6 bases removed from V and 2 bases from J, the gap between germline ends came to 16 bases.

This clone was counted only a few times. The gene calls are TRBV19 and TRBJ1-4; tentatively, D is TRBD1 (6 bases). Per the germline V gene, CDR1 is LNHDA and CDR2 is SQIVND (reference sequence). The length of the CDR3 is 13 residues. Trimming took 9 bases from V and 7 from J, leaving 15 bases between them. As DNA, the CDR3 is TGTGCCAGCGGAACAGGGTTCGGTGAAAAACTGTTTTTT. Amino acid sequence: CASGTGFGEKLFF.

The rearrangement uses TRBV4-1 and TRBJ1-6; 7 bases align to TRBD1. The CDR3 spans 16 residues. From germline, CDR1 is MGHRA and CDR2 YSYEKL. Trimming cost V 0 bases and J 7 bases; bases outside gene matches: 6. In DNA, the CDR3 is TGCGCCAGCAGCCAAGATGGAACAGGGGCCAATTCACCCCTCCACTTT. Protein product: CASSQDGTGANSPLHF.

This rearrangement joins TRBV9 to TRBJ1-2; tentative D call: TRBD1 (5 bases). The CDR3 covers 15 residues. Germline CDR1 SGDLS, CDR2 YYNGEE. V gave up 6 bases and J gave up 4 bases, with 19 bases separating them. The CDR3 DNA reads as TGTGCCAGCACAGAAGACGGCCGGGGCTCCTATGGCTACACCTTC. It encodes CASTEDGRGSYGYTF.

The table lists this clone with a few counts. V gene TRBV2 combines with J gene TRBJ2-7; 9 positions match TRBD1. Germline CDR1 is SNHLY and CDR2 is FYNNEI. The CDR3 is made up of 15 amino acids. V shed 0 bases, J shed 5 bases, and the junction held 5 bases outside the gene matches. Here the CDR3 DNA reads TGTGCCAGCAGTGAAGCGGGGACAGGGAGGAACGAGCAGTACTTC. Translating gives CASSEAGTGRNEQYF.

This chain uses TRBV7-2 with TRBJ2-7, with a possible D match to TRBD2 (5 bases). This CDR3 comprises 13 residues. Germline-derived CDR1 and CDR2 are SGHTA and FQGNSA. V lost 5 bases and J 12 bases, leaving 20 bases between the germline ends. The CDR3 region has the DNA TGTGCCAGCAGCGAAGGAGGCTACTTAAGGCTGTACTTC. Translated, it gives CASSEGGYLRLYF.

The V and J genes are TRBV4-1 and TRBJ1-2; maybe TRBD1 (5 bases). The CDR3 has 15 amino acids. The V end was cut by 1 base, the J end by 9 bases, with 18 bases between. Per germline, CDR1 MGHRA and CDR2 YSYEKL. This CDR3 reads CASSQGFPGEYSYTF. The CDR3 DNA is TGCGCCAGCAGCCAAGGCTTTCCGGGGGAGTATAGCTACACCTTC.

The gene calls are TRBV19 and TRBJ1-1; 12 positions match TRBD1. Per the germline V gene, CDR1 is LNHDA and CDR2 is SQIVND (reference sequence). The CDR3 consists of 15 residues. Trimming cost V 4 bases and J 7 bases; bases outside gene matches: 7. The CDR3 protein is CASSKRDRGRDEAFF. The CDR3 bases are TGTGCCAGTAGTAAAAGGGACAGGGGGCGCGATGAAGCTTTCTTT.